These T cell receptor beta chains were read from a single sample in a study of OX40 agonist ivuxolimab in advanced cancers. Measured with immunoSEQ multiplex PCR; TCRdb has only the in-frame clones, and not every one. The repertoire holds 68,000 or so clones, approximately 90% seen once, with about 8.2% in the top ten. The specimen was CD4+ or CD8+ T cells sorted from blood, collected in a trial of the OX40 agonist ivuxolimab. These receptors originate from an adult with an advanced solid tumor such as melanoma, head and neck, liver or kidney cancer. The CDR3 runs from the conserved cysteine through the conserved F or W. A D gene is named only where the DNA matches it firmly. Size values are once, few and many counts, or a class for expanded clones, and some rows have none.

CASVRAGTPGELFF TGTGCCAGCGTGCGGGCCGGAACACCCGGGGAGCTGTTTTTT TRBV6-5 NA TRBJ2-2 NA 14
CASSLAAGAGTGELFF TGTGCCAGCAGCTTAGCGGCAGGCGCGGGGACCGGGGAGCTGTTTTTT TRBV7-8 NA TRBJ2-2 NA 16
CASSNSGGTNDQPQHF TGTGCCAGTTCGAACTCGGGAGGGACAAACGATCAGCCCCAGCATTTT TRBV19 NA TRBJ1-5 NA 16
CASRGQGNTGELFF TGTGCCAGCAGAGGACAGGGGAACACCGGGGAGCTGTTTTTT TRBV6-1 NA TRBJ2-2 TRBD1 14
CASSPRGGRNQPQHF TGTGCCAGCAGCCCGCGGGGAGGGAGGAATCAGCCCCAGCATTTT TRBV7-6 NA TRBJ1-5 NA 15
CASSDPWEGNEKLFF TGTGCCAGCAGTGACCCTTGGGAGGGGAATGAAAAACTGTTTTTT TRBV25-1 NA TRBJ1-4 NA 15
CASSFGENQPQHF TGCGCCAGCAGCTTCGGCGAGAATCAGCCCCAGCATTTT TRBV5-1 NA TRBJ1-5 NA 13
CASYPGLQNSYEQYF TGCGCCAGCTATCCTGGCTTGCAGAACTCCTACGAGCAGTACTTC TRBV5-1 few TRBJ2-7 NA 15
CASTPGLSEQSYGYTF TGTGCCAGCACTCCCGGGTTGTCAGAGCAGAGCTATGGCTACACCTTC TRBV2 NA TRBJ1-2 NA 16
CASSHGFTKETQYF TGCGCCAGCAGCCACGGCTTTACTAAAGAGACCCAGTACTTC TRBV5-1 NA TRBJ2-5 NA 14
CASRRDSEETQYF TGTGCCAGTAGAAGGGACTCAGAGGAGACCCAGTACTTC TRBV19 NA TRBJ2-5 NA 13
CASSPARQGAYEQYF TGTGCCAGCTCACCAGCCCGACAGGGGGCCTACGAGCAGTACTTC TRBV18 NA TRBJ2-7 TRBD1 15
CSGRVGSGNTIYF TGCAGCGGCCGCGTTGGCTCTGGAAACACCATATATTTT TRBV29-1 NA TRBJ1-3 NA 13
CASRRGAGTNEKLFF TGTGCCAGCAGACGAGGCGCAGGGACTAATGAAAAACTGTTTTTT TRBV4-2 NA TRBJ1-4 NA 15
CASSVGKGTDYEQYF TGTGCCAGCAGTGTAGGGAAGGGGACAGATTACGAGCAGTACTTC TRBV6-1 once TRBJ2-7 TRBD1 15
CASSLGLAENQETQYF TGTGCCAGCAGCTTAGGGCTCGCCGAGAACCAAGAGACCCAGTACTTC TRBV7-8 NA TRBJ2-5 NA 16
CASSFGEAGQPQHF TGCGCCAGCAGCTTTGGTGAGGCTGGGCAGCCCCAGCATTTT TRBV5-1 NA TRBJ1-5 NA 14
CASHNTEAFF TGTGCCAGCCATAACACTGAAGCTTTCTTT TRBV6-6 NA TRBJ1-1 NA 10
CASSLWSNQPQHF TGTGCCAGCAGCCTTTGGAGCAATCAGCCCCAGCATTTT TRBV7-2 NA TRBJ1-5 NA 13
CASSSGTSGGTGELFF TGTGCCAGCAGCTCCGGGACTAGCGGGGGCACCGGGGAGCTGTTTTTT TRBV28 NA TRBJ2-2 TRBD2 16
CASSPDREGGLGAFF TGTGCCAGTAGTCCTGACAGGGAAGGGGGCTTGGGTGCTTTCTTT TRBV19 NA TRBJ1-1 TRBD1 15
CASSLIQAGNTIYF TGTGCCAGCAGCTTAATACAGGCGGGAAACACCATATATTTT TRBV7-8 NA TRBJ1-3 NA 14